This T cell receptor (beta chain) was recovered during a study of blood T cells in healthy people across ages. Notes on the study in general: It was not possible, with unsorted PBMCs, to conclusively compare naive and antigen-experienced cells. Compared with aged donors, long-lived donors showed fewer expanded clones, suggesting selection.

This clonotype showed up many times. No antigen is known for it. For the second PCR, which ran for 7 to 11 cycles, a sample-barcoded 5' primer and a J-beta primer mix were used. TCRdb reprocessed the 5' RACE reads via MiXCR and lists one record per CDR3 protein. In the table there are hundreds of thousands of distinct CDR3 sequences, about 30% of which are singletons. With 0 bases clipped from V and 4 bases from J, the junction kept 3 bases outside the gene matches. The V gene's germline CDR1 is ENHRY and CDR2 SYGVKD. This CDR3 has 15 amino acids. Each donor had around 11 milliliters of peripheral blood drawn. Each sample yielded at least 5 micrograms of PBMC total RNA.

The receptor was isolated from a woman older than 75 in good health. The V and J genes are TRBV10-3 and TRBJ1-5, with TRBD1 matching 7 bases. Sequenced material: blood. This CDR3 is CAISESSRGNQPQHF. The CDR3 nucleotides read TGTGCCATCAGTGAGTCGAGCAGGGGGAATCAGCCCCAGCATTTT.